These 10 T cell receptor beta chains share one sample of origin, sequenced in a study of T-cell reconstitution after alpha-beta-depleted transplantation in children (dated by TCRdb to 2016 to 2017). The sample's treatment or condition, from its label and the paper: allogeneic hematopoietic cell transplantation with graft depleted of TCRalphabeta T cells and CD19 B cells. The library was obtained by PCR. The run used an Illumina HiSeq 2500. TCR library preparation used molecular barcoding, with unique molecular identifiers applied to normalize quantification of the TCRbeta repertoire. TCRdb trimmed public reads at Q25 via fastp, called clones via MiXCR and kept in-frame beta chains. A single entry per CDR3 protein holds the most common genes and DNA from its merged rows. Present in this sample are about a million distinct CDR3 sequences, about 30% of which were seen just once. The ten biggest clones cover about 28% of the sample.

Sequencing was performed on PBMCs, mostly from graft donor cells, taken 360 days after TCRalphabeta/CD19-depleted stem cell transplant. These receptors originate from a boy under three years old who had a stem cell transplant for SCID, so the T cells may come from the graft donor.

CDR3: CASSLVGGLQETQYF. The CDR3 DNA reads TGCGCCAGCAGCTTGGTGGGAGGCCTCCAAGAGACCCAGTACTTC. V gene TRBV5-1 combines with J gene TRBJ2-5; possibly TRBD2 for D (6 bases). The V and J ends lost 0 bases and 1 base respectively, with 10 bases between them. Germline values: CDR1 SGHRS, CDR2 YFSETQ. The CDR3 is made up of 15 amino acids.

This clonotype has only a few counts. The chain joins TRBV15 to TRBJ2-7; 7 bases are a match to TRBD2. V trimming: 0 bases; J trimming: 7 bases; junction bases outside the gene matches: 6. CDR1 LNHNV and CDR2 YYDKDF come from the germline V gene (reference sequence). The CDR3 contains 14 residues. CDR3 residues: CATSRDVGGHEQYF. CDR3 sequence (DNA): TGTGCCACCAGCAGAGATGTGGGAGGGCATGAGCAGTACTTC.

This clonotype has just a few counts. The chain joins TRBV4-1 to TRBJ2-3; maybe TRBD1 (6 bases). The CDR3 loop spans 16 amino acids. The ends were cut back, 4 bases at V and 4 bases at J, with 18 bases in the middle. Germline loops: CDR1 MGHRA, CDR2 YSYEKL. In DNA form, the CDR3 reads TGCGCCAGCAGCCCGCCCAGGGGATGGTGGGCAGATACGCAGTATTTT. It codes for CASSPPRGWWADTQYF.

This clonotype has only a few counts. This rearrangement joins TRBV6-2 or TRBV6-3 to TRBJ2-6; TRBD1 matches at 7 bases. V dropped 4 bases and J dropped 0; count of bases not matched to a gene: 12. Germline V gene data show CDR1 as MNHEY and CDR2 as SVGEGT. The CDR3 loop spans 19 amino acids. This chain's CDR3 is CASSSEGRRQGSGANVLTF. Here the CDR3 DNA reads TGTGCCAGCAGTTCCGAGGGCCGACGACAGGGCTCTGGGGCCAACGTCCTGACTTTC.

The V and J genes are TRBV12-3 or TRBV12-4 and TRBJ1-6; 8 bases agree with TRBD1. CDR3 size: 15 residues. The ends lost 3 bases at V and 7 bases at J; junction bases unmatched: 5. CDR3 amino acids: CASSFHGQGNSPLHF. CDR3 DNA: TGTGCCAGCAGTTTCCATGGACAGGGAAATTCACCCCTCCACTTT.

The chain combines TRBV5-1 with TRBJ2-2; D unresolved. V was shortened by 4 bases and J by 0 bases, with 10 bases between the two germline ends. The CDR3 is 15 residues long. Germline V gene lookup returns CDR1 SGHRS and CDR2 YFSETQ. The CDR3 here is CASSPSPSNTGELFF. CDR3 sequence (DNA): TGCGCCAGCAGCCCCAGTCCTTCGAACACCGGGGAGCTGTTTTTT.

A few counts support this clonotype. The chain joins TRBV28 to TRBJ1-5; D is unresolved. The CDR3 sequence is 13 residues long. Germline V gives CDR1 MDHEN, CDR2 SYDVKM. With 7 bases removed from V and 3 bases from J, the gap between germline ends came to 10 bases. Here the CDR3 reads CASTDPINQPQHF. CDR3 in DNA: TGTGCCAGCACCGATCCTATCAATCAGCCCCAGCATTTT. The complete variable domain, with remaining parts taken from reference TRBV28 and TRBJ1-5, reads DVKVTQSSRYLVKRTGEKVFLECVQDMDHENMFWYRQDPGLGLRLIYFSYDVKMKEKGDIPEGYSVSREKKERFSLILESASTNQTSMYLCASTDPINQPQHFGDGTRLSIL.

The chain is built from TRBV27 and TRBJ2-1; 9 bases match TRBD1. The trim removed 6 bases at V and 8 bases at J, leaving 8 bases unmatched. Germline loops: CDR1 MNHEY, CDR2 SMNVEV (reference sequence). This CDR3 has 14 amino acids. CDR3 sequence: CASRPGQGKDEQFF. CDR3 bases: TGTGCCAGCAGACCGGGACAGGGAAAAGATGAGCAGTTCTTC.

This clonotype was counted a few times. This sequence joins TRBV21-1 and TRBJ1-2. TRBV21-1 is tagged as a pseudogene. The CDR3 loop spans 11 amino acids. CDR3 sequence reads: CANRGDYGYTF. DNA of the CDR3: TGTGCCAACAGGGGAGACTATGGCTACACCTTC.

This clonotype has more than one count but fewer than ten. J is TRBJ2-3 and V is TRBV6-5, with TRBD2 matching 9 bases. Germline V gene lookup returns CDR1 MNHEY and CDR2 SVGAGI. This CDR3 region has 18 residues. J gave up 1 base and V 0 bases, and 8 bases lay outside the gene matches. The chain's CDR3 is CASSYSIGGGEGTDTQYF. CDR3 bases: TGTGCCAGCAGTTACTCGATCGGCGGGGGGGAGGGCACAGATACGCAGTATTTT.